Listed below are T cell receptor beta chains from one sample, sequenced in a study of cytomegalovirus exposure and HLA in healthy donors. Only in-frame clones appear in the TCRdb table, and some are missing; sequencing was by immunoSEQ multiplex PCR. The data contain more than 90,000 clones, less than 80% of them singletons. Sequencing input: PBMCs. The receptors were sampled from a woman aged 25 to 45 in good health and CMV-seronegative. Both conserved end residues are part of each CDR3. D genes are given only for firm matches. Size values are once, few and many counts, or a class for expanded clones, and some rows have none.

d_call	clone_size	v_call	j_call	cdr3_nt	cdr3_aa
TRBD1	.	TRBV9	TRBJ2-1	TGTGCCAGCAGCCCCCGCCCAGGGGGCTCCTACAATGAGCAGTTCTTC	CASSPRPGGSYNEQFF
TRBD2	.	TRBV11-2	TRBJ2-7	TGTGCCAGCAGCCCCCAAGGGACTAGCGGGTTGGGGGAGCAGTACTTC	CASSPQGTSGLGEQYF
TRBD2	.	TRBV7-9	TRBJ2-5	TGTGCCAGCAGCTTTGGGACTAGCGGGTTCGGAGAGACCCAGTACTTC	CASSFGTSGFGETQYF
TRBD2	.	TRBV4-1	TRBJ2-3	TGCGCCAGCAGCCAAGAATTCGGGGGGACAGATACGCAGTATTTT	CASSQEFGGTDTQYF
.	.	TRBV11-2	TRBJ2-7	TGTGCCAGCAGCTTATTCGGGACACGGGACGAGCAGTACTTC	CASSLFGTRDEQYF
.	.	TRBV5-1	TRBJ2-7	TGCGCCAGCAGCTGGTCCCGACAGGTTCCCTACGAGCAGTACTTC	CASSWSRQVPYEQYF
.	.	TRBV7-3	TRBJ1-1	TGTGCCAGCAGCCTGTTTGGGGGGGGGAACACTGAAGCTTTCTTT	CASSLFGGGNTEAFF
.	.	TRBV6-1	TRBJ1-3	TGTGCCAGCAGTGAATCCCGGGGAAACACCATATATTTT	CASSESRGNTIYF
TRBD2	.	TRBV19	TRBJ2-7	TGTGCCAGTAGTATTGGGCCTAGCGGGCTCTACGAGCAGTACTTC	CASSIGPSGLYEQYF
.	few	TRBV5-3	TRBJ1-1	TGTGCCAGAAGCGGGGTGGTCCAGGGATGGTTGAACACTGAAGCTTTCTTT	CARSGVVQGWLNTEAFF
.	.	TRBV28	TRBJ2-7	TGTGCCAGCAGTTTCCCTAGCTCCTACGAGCAGTACTTC	CASSFPSSYEQYF
TRBD2	.	TRBV2	TRBJ2-2	TGTGCCAGCAGTGAATGGCCAGCGGGAAACACCGGGGAGCTGTTTTTT	CASSEWPAGNTGELFF
TRBD2	.	TRBV7-2	TRBJ2-1	TGTGCCAGCAGAACGGGACTAGCTTACAATGAGCAGTTCTTC	CASRTGLAYNEQFF
.	.	TRBV9	TRBJ2-7	TGTGCCAGCAGCGATCACAGGGGACTGAACTTC	CASSDHRGLNF
.	.	TRBV9	TRBJ2-3	TGTGCCAGCAGCGCATTAGATACGCAGTATTTT	CASSALDTQYF
TRBD2	.	TRBV7-3	TRBJ2-1	TGTGCCAGCAGCACGGGACTAGCGGGAGCCAATGAGCAGTTCTTC	CASSTGLAGANEQFF
TRBD2	.	TRBV7-2	TRBJ2-1	TGCGCCAGCAGCACGACTAGCGGGATTTTCGATGAGCAGTTCTTC	CASSTTSGIFDEQFF
TRBD1	.	TRBV5-4	TRBJ1-2	TGTGCCACCCGAGACAGGGCCAGGGAGGACTATGGCTACACCTTC	CATRDRAREDYGYTF
TRBD2	once	TRBV9	TRBJ2-6	TGTGCCAGCAGCCCTTCGACTAGCGGGAGCTCTGGGGCCAACGTCCTGACTTTC	CASSPSTSGSSGANVLTF
TRBD1	.	TRBV7-2	TRBJ2-7	TGTGCCAGCAAAGGGGACAGGTTTGACTTC	CASKGDRFDF
TRBD1	.	TRBV4-1	TRBJ1-3	TGCGCCAGCAGCCGCGGACAGGGCGACGGAAACACCATATATTTT	CASSRGQGDGNTIYF
TRBD1	.	TRBV11-1	TRBJ2-4	TGTGCCAGCAGCGCCGACAGGGGGCGGAACATTCAGTACTTC	CASSADRGRNIQYF
TRBD1	.	TRBV28	TRBJ1-1	TGTGCCAGCACATCCAGGGGGGACACTGAAGCTTTCTTT	CASTSRGDTEAFF
TRBD1	.	TRBV4-3	TRBJ2-6	TGCGCCAGCAGCCAGGCCTCCGGGACAGGGATTCCTGGGGCCAACGTCCTGACTTTC	CASSQASGTGIPGANVLTF
.	few	TRBV4-2	TRBJ1-5	TGTGCCAGCAGCCAAGCGACGGAAACTACTAGCAATCAGCCCCAGCATTTT	CASSQATETTSNQPQHF
TRBD2	.	TRBV7-2	TRBJ2-7	TGTGCCAGCAGCCCTCTTGGAGCGGGAGGGTACGAGCAGTACTTC	CASSPLGAGGYEQYF
.	.	TRBV18	TRBJ1-6	TGTGCCAGCTCACCAGCGGGGTTATCGAATTCACCCCTCCACTTT	CASSPAGLSNSPLHF
TRBD1	.	TRBV5-1	TRBJ2-2	TGCGCCAGCAGTCCGACAGGGATCACCGGGGAGCTGTTTTTT	CASSPTGITGELFF
.	once	TRBV25-1	TRBJ2-1	TGTGCCAGCAGTGAATATCGGGCCGGGATCGACTCCTACAATGAGCAGTTCTTC	CASSEYRAGIDSYNEQFF